The 14 T cell receptor beta chains listed next were all sequenced from one sample in a study of technical replicates of blood from several donors. The protocol was immunoSEQ multiplex PCR, while the TCRdb copy is restricted to in-frame clones and leaves out a portion. There are 65,000 to 90,000 clones in the sample; approximately 94% occur only once, and around 0.42% lies in the top ten. Sequenced: T cells isolated from PBMCs. All receptors derive from a human donor in good health.

In nucleotides, the CDR3 is TGTGCCAGCAGCCCACAAAGCGGGAGGGGTCCCTACGAGCAGTACTTC. It encodes CASSPQSGRGPYEQYF. J is TRBJ2-7 and V is TRBV7-9; 10 bases line up with TRBD2. The CDR3 runs to 16 residues. Germline V gives CDR1 SEHNR, CDR2 FQNEAQ (reference sequence). The junction had 9 bases not matched to a gene; V was cut back by 5 bases and J by 2 bases. The variable domain in full, with the rest retrieved from reference TRBV7-9 and TRBJ2-7, is DTGVSQNPRHKITKRGQNVTFRCDPISEHNRLYWYRQTLGQGPEFLTYFQNEAQLEKSRLLSDRFSAERPKGSFSTLEIQRTEQGDSAMYLCASSPQSGRGPYEQYFGPGTRLTVT.

The rearrangement links TRBV29-1 to TRBJ1-2; 10 bases match TRBD1. CDR3 length: 16 residues. CDR1 and CDR2 from the germline V gene are SQVTM and ANQGSEA. J gave up 2 bases and V 7 bases, and 13 bases lay outside the gene matches. CDR3 coding DNA: TGCAGCGCTCCAAACACCGCGGGACAGGGGAACTATGGCTACACCTTC. Amino acid sequence: CSAPNTAGQGNYGYTF.

The V and J genes are TRBV7-9 and TRBJ2-7; tentatively, D is TRBD1 (6 bases). V was trimmed by 2 bases and J by 7 bases, leaving 15 bases between them. CDR3 size: 14 residues. Germline loops: CDR1 SEHNR, CDR2 FQNEAQ (reference sequence). The CDR3 is CASSLSQGRGEQYF. The CDR3 DNA follows: TGTGCCAGCAGCTTATCCCAGGGGCGAGGGGAGCAGTACTTC. The whole variable domain, remainder taken from reference TRBV7-9 and TRBJ2-7, is DTGVSQNPRHKITKRGQNVTFRCDPISEHNRLYWYRQTLGQGPEFLTYFQNEAQLEKSRLLSDRFSAERPKGSFSTLEIQRTEQGDSAMYLCASSLSQGRGEQYFGPGTRLTVT.

The chain joins TRBV28 to TRBJ2-5, with D tentatively TRBD2 (6 bases). The CDR3 sequence is 17 residues long. V was shortened by 6 bases and J by 4 bases, with 24 bases between the two germline ends. Germline lookup yields CDR1 MDHEN and CDR2 SYDVKM. Here the CDR3 DNA reads TGTGCCAGCAGCCTAGTCAGGGAGGATCTTTATTCAGAGACCCAGTACTTC. As protein: CASSLVREDLYSETQYF. The whole variable domain, remainder taken from reference TRBV28 and TRBJ2-5, is DVKVTQSSRYLVKRTGEKVFLECVQDMDHENMFWYRQDPGLGLRLIYFSYDVKMKEKGDIPEGYSVSREKKERFSLILESASTNQTSMYLCASSLVREDLYSETQYFGPGTRLLVL.

The chain is built from TRBV27 and TRBJ2-7, with a possible D match to TRBD1 (6 bases). This CDR3 is 13 amino acids long. CDR1 is MNHEY, CDR2 SMNVEV, per germline (reference sequence). V was clipped by 5 bases and J by 3 bases, with 11 bases between them. The CDR3 loop is CASSTGLFYEQYF. The CDR3, as DNA: TGTGCCAGCAGTACAGGGTTATTCTACGAGCAGTACTTC.

The CDR3 bases are TGTGCCAGCAGTTACGGGACAGGGCGGCACTCCCAGTTCTTC. Its translation is CASSYGTGRHSQFF. The gene calls are TRBV6-5 and TRBJ2-1; 9 positions match TRBD1. CDR3 size: 14 residues. Germline CDR1 reads MNHEY; CDR2 reads SVGAGI. After removal of 2 bases from V and 13 bases from J, the junction contained 9 bases not matched to a gene.

This chain connects TRBV21-1 to TRBJ1-2; the table names TRBD1, a call not compared with the DNA. TRBV21-1 has pseudogene status. The CDR3 has 15 amino acids. The DNA for the CDR3 is TGTGCCAGCAGCAAACAGGGGGCGCTGGGCTATGGCTACACCTTC. Its translation: CASSKQGALGYGYTF.

The rearrangement uses TRBV12-5 and TRBJ2-3; D might be TRBD2 (6 bases). The germline CDR1 and CDR2 sequences are LGHNT and FRNRAP. V was clipped by 3 bases and J by 5 bases, with 15 bases between them. This CDR3 is built from 15 residues. The DNA for the CDR3 is TGTGCTAGTGGTTTCGGGGGTAGCGGTGGAGATACGCAGTATTTT. Protein product: CASGFGGSGGDTQYF.

This chain links TRBV7-9 with TRBJ1-5; D not certain. Trimming cost V 4 bases and J 7 bases, with 11 bases left between them. The CDR3 totals 13 residues. Per germline, CDR1 SEHNR and CDR2 FQNEAQ (reference sequence). The CDR3 reads CASSYGPGQPQHF. In nucleotides, the CDR3 is TGTGCCAGCAGCTACGGACCGGGGCAGCCCCAGCATTTT. Together with reference TRBV7-9 and TRBJ1-5, the CDR3 gives the full variable domain: DTGVSQNPRHKITKRGQNVTFRCDPISEHNRLYWYRQTLGQGPEFLTYFQNEAQLEKSRLLSDRFSAERPKGSFSTLEIQRTEQGDSAMYLCASSYGPGQPQHFGDGTRLSIL.

This chain's CDR3 is CASSEDGTVFETQYF. In DNA, the CDR3 is TGCGCCAGCAGTGAGGACGGGACAGTTTTTGAGACCCAGTACTTC. V is TRBV10-2 and J is TRBJ2-5, with TRBD1 matching over 7 bases. Looked up from germline, CDR1 is WSHSY and CDR2 is SAAADI. This CDR3 comprises 15 residues. Trimming cost V 2 bases and J 5 bases; bases outside gene matches: 8.

The chain employs TRBV5-6 and TRBJ2-3; 8 nucleotides match TRBD1. Looked up from germline, CDR1 is SGHDT and CDR2 is YYEEEE. The ends lost 4 bases at V and 2 bases at J; junction bases unmatched: 6. This CDR3 contains 15 residues. The CDR3 nucleotides are TGTGCCAGCAGCCCCGACAGGGGCAACACAGATACGCAGTATTTT. This gives the protein CASSPDRGNTDTQYF.

The chain carries TRBV4-1 and TRBJ1-2, with 8 bases lining up with TRBD1. Germline loops: CDR1 MGHRA, CDR2 YSYEKL. The J segment lost 5 bases and the V segment lost 4 bases, leaving 6 bases of the junction unmatched. This CDR3 is built from 14 residues. CDR3 residues: CASSPSGQEYGYTF. For the CDR3, the DNA is TGCGCCAGCAGCCCTTCGGGACAGGAGTATGGCTACACCTTC.

This rearrangement joins TRBV9 to TRBJ1-2; D is unclear. The ends were cut back, 4 bases at V and 7 bases at J, with 8 bases in the middle. Germline V gives CDR1 SGDLS, CDR2 YYNGEE. The CDR3 has 11 amino acids. The CDR3 bases are TGTGCCAGCAGCTCCCGCGGTGGCTACACCTTC. It translates to CASSSRGGYTF.

This clone has more than one count but fewer than ten. The V gene is TRBV9, the J gene TRBJ1-1; D call uncertain. The CDR3 sequence is 13 residues long. Germline loops: CDR1 SGDLS, CDR2 YYNGEE. V lost 1 base and J 7 bases, leaving 11 bases between the germline ends. This CDR3 reads CASSVYGVGEAFF. CDR3 in DNA: TGTGCCAGCAGCGTATACGGGGTCGGTGAAGCTTTCTTT.